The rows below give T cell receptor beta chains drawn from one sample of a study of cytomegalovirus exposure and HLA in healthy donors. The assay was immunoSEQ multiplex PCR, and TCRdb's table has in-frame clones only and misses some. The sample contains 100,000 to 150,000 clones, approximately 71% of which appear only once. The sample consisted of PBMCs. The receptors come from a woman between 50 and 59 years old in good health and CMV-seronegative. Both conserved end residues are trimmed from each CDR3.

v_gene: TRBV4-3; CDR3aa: ASSPDSLGPEQY
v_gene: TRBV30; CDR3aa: AWSVRGLFEQY
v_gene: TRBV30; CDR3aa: AWSARTGTNYGYT
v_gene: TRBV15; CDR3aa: ATSRDRGSEKLF
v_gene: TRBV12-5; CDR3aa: ASGQTSGSNTGELF
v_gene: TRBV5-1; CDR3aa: ASSLTRSDEQF
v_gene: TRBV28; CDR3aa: ASNFDSRRPQH
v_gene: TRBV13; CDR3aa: ASSGGRGRTEQY
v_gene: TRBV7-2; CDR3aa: ASRVTGTASYEQY
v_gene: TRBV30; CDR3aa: AWSANNEQF
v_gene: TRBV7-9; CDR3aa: ASSLVYYNEQF
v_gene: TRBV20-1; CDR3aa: SARVGPLQY
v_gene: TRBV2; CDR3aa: ASTTPLVAGFTGELF
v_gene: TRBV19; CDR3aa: ASSVAGSGANVLT
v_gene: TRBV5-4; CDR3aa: ASSSPATLDEQF
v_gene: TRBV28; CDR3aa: ASSLRETQY
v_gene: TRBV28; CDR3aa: ASSVGGAGGPGELF
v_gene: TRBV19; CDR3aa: ASSRPMEGISNQPQH
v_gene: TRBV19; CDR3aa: ATSARVWGTRQYEQY
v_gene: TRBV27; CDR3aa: ASSLEGAEQY
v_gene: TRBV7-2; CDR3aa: ASSLEVGGDTEAF
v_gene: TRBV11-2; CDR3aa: ASSLATGGYGYT
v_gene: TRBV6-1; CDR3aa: ASRGIGENIQY
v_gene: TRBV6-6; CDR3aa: ASSQTATNEKLF